Below, one T cell receptor (beta chain) is given with its context. Its antigen is currently unknown. The sample is drawn from a study of PD-L1 blockade in urothelial cancer. Study background: Males with urothelial cancer arising in the bladder constituted most of the roughly 30 patients. Researchers looked at the blood 3 weeks (second dose) and 6 weeks after treatment began. Each blood sample yielded a median of 141,255 T cells.

Findings of the study overall: By 3 weeks, tumor-associated blood clones had expanded more in durable-benefit patients.

This CDR3 is 14 amino acids long. V lost 3 bases and J 1 base, leaving 9 bases between the germline ends. Germline CDR1 and CDR2: LNHDA and SQIVND (reference sequence). The protocol was immunoSEQ multiplex PCR, while the TCRdb copy is restricted to in-frame clones and leaves out a portion. The table includes tens of thousands of clones, about 86% detected once. Material: PBMCs, obtained around atezolizumab (anti-PD-L1) treatment. The clonotype originates from a man in his 60s with urothelial cancer. The rearrangement uses TRBV19 and TRBJ1-1; no firm D call. The CDR3 reads CASSISRGNTEAFF. Here the CDR3 DNA reads TGTGCCAGTAGTATCTCTCGGGGGAACACTGAAGCTTTCTTT.